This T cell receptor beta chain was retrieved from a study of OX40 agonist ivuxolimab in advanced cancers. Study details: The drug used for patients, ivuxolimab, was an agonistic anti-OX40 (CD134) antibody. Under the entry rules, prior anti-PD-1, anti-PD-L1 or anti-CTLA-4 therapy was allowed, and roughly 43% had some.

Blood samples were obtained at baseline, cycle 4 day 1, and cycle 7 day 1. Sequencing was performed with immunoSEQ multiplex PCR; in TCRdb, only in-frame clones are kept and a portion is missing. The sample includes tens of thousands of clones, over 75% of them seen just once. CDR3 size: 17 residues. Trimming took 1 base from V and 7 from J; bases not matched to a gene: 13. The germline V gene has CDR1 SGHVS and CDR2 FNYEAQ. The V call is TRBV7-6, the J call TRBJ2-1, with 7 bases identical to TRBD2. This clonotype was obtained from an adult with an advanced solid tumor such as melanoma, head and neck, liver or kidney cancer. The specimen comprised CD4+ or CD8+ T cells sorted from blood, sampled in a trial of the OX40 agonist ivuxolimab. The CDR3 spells CASSLVAGVWPGNEQFF. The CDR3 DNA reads TGTGCCAGCAGCTTAGTGGCGGGAGTCTGGCCGGGGAATGAGCAGTTCTTC.